Presented here are 10 T cell receptor beta chains from one specimen sequenced in a study of T cell responses to AZD1222 COVID-19 vaccine. Measured with immunoSEQ multiplex PCR; TCRdb has only the in-frame clones, and not every one. Found here are 150,000 to 170,000 clones, 86% of them singletons; the top ten hold 5.5%. This material consisted of peripheral blood, taken on day 0 of MenACWY control vaccination. The receptors stem from an adult in good health.

V and J are TRBV6-6 and TRBJ2-3, with D possibly matching TRBD2 (5 bases). The CDR3 runs 14 residues. CDR1 is MNHNY and CDR2 is SVGAGI in the germline V gene (reference sequence). The germline V and J ends were trimmed by 0 bases and 6 bases, with 10 bases remaining between them. In nucleotides, the CDR3 is TGTGCCAGCAGTTACTCTCGAGCGGAGGATACGCAGTATTTT. The encoded protein is CASSYSRAEDTQYF.

The chain couples TRBV19 to TRBJ2-2; the D is unclear. Trimming cost V 4 bases and J 0 bases, with 9 bases left between them. The V gene's germline CDR1 is LNHDA and CDR2 SQIVND (reference sequence). The CDR3 spans 15 residues. Here the CDR3 reads CASSRNTANTGELFF. The CDR3 DNA reads TGTGCCAGTAGTAGGAACACCGCGAACACCGGGGAGCTGTTTTTT.

The V gene is TRBV1, the J gene TRBJ1-2; the table's D gene call, TRBD1, was not cross checked with the DNA. TRBV1 corresponds to a pseudogene. CDR3 size: 14 residues. CDR3 sequence (DNA): TGCACCAGCGGCTCCCGGGACAGGGTTTTAGGCTACACCTTC. This translates into CTSGSRDRVLGYTF.

The V and J genes are TRBV2 and TRBJ1-5, with D possibly TRBD1 on 6 matching bases. The CDR3 extends over 14 amino acids. Trimming removed 2 bases from V and 9 bases from J, with 14 bases in between. Germline V gives CDR1 SNHLY, CDR2 FYNNEI. The CDR3: CASSERGARRPQHF. CDR3 DNA: TGTGCCAGCAGTGAACGGGGGGCTAGGCGGCCCCAGCATTTT.

This clone appeared a few times. The chain couples TRBV4-1 to TRBJ1-3; perhaps TRBD1 as D (5 bases). The CDR3 is 15 amino acids. CDR1 MGHRA and CDR2 YSYEKL come from the germline V gene. Trimming took off 1 base at V and 1 base at J, with 8 bases between the two ends. In DNA, the CDR3 is TGCGCCAGCAGCCAAGTGTGGGGGTCTGGAAACACCATATATTTT. Translation gives CASSQVWGSGNTIYF.

The V call is TRBV5-6, the J call TRBJ1-1, with TRBD1 identical over 9 bases. The junction had 3 bases not matched to a gene; V was cut back by 4 bases and J by 5 bases. Germline-derived CDR1 and CDR2 are SGHDT and YYEEEE. CDR3 length: 13 amino acids. The CDR3 is CASSVGQGTEAFF. The DNA for the CDR3 is TGTGCCAGCAGCGTGGGACAGGGTACTGAAGCTTTCTTT.

The DNA for the CDR3 is TGTGCCAGCAGCGTAGCTGGGGCAGGGGATAGGTCTGAAGCTTTCTTT. Amino acid sequence: CASSVAGAGDRSEAFF. The V call is TRBV9, the J call TRBJ1-1; D may be TRBD1 (6 bases). The CDR3 is made up of 16 amino acids. Germline lookup yields CDR1 SGDLS and CDR2 YYNGEE. Trimming pared 0 bases from V and 6 bases from J, leaving 18 bases between.

The chain couples TRBV19 to TRBJ2-3, with D possibly matching TRBD1 (6 bases). The germline gives CDR1 LNHDA, CDR2 SQIVND (reference sequence). Trimming shortened V by 6 bases and J by 4 bases, and 20 bases separated the two germline ends. The CDR3 runs to 16 residues. In DNA, the CDR3 is TGTGCCAGTAGGCCCCTGGATGGGGGCGTCCCAGATACGCAGTATTTT. Translating it yields CASRPLDGGVPDTQYF.

This clone showed up just once. The chain joins TRBV5-5 to TRBJ2-7; D is uncertain. V dropped 3 bases and J dropped 6 bases, with 13 bases sitting between them. Germline values: CDR1 SGHKS, CDR2 YYEKEE (reference sequence). There are 13 residues in the CDR3. The CDR3 DNA sequence: TGTGCCAGCAGCTCCGGCCCACGCGTCGAGCAGTACTTC. Amino acid sequence: CASSSGPRVEQYF.

The chain joins TRBV28 to TRBJ2-5, with a tentative D call TRBD2 (6 bases). The CDR3 has 13 residues. The germline V gene encodes CDR1 MDHEN and CDR2 SYDVKM. Trimming stripped 7 bases from V and 4 bases from J, with 13 bases between. The CDR3 DNA reads as TGTGCCAGCATGCGGGGAGGCGGAGAGACCCAGTACTTC. It yields the protein CASMRGGGETQYF.